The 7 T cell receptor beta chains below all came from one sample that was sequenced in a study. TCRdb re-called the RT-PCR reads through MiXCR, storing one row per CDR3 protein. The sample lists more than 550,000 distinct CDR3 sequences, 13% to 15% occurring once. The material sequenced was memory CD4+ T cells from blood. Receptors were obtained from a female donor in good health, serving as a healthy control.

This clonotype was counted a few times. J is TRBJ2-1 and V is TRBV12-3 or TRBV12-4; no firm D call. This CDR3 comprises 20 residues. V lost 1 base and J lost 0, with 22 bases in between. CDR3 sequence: CASSLVVVRAALSSYNEQFF. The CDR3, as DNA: TGTGCCAGCAGTTTAGTCGTTGTTCGGGCCGCCCTAAGCTCCTACAATGAGCAGTTCTTC.

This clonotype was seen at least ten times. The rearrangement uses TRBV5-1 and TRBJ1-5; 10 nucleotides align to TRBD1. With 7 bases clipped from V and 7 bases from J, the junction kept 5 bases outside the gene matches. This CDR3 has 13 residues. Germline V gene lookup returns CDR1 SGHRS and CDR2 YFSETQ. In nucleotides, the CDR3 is TGCGCCAGCGGGACAGGGGACGGGCAGCCCCAGCATTTT. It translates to CASGTGDGQPQHF.

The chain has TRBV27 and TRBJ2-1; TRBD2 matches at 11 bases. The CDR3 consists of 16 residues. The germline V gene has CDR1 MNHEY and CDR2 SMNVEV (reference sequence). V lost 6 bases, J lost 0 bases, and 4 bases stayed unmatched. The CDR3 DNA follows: TGTGCCAGCAGGACTGGGACTAGCGGCTCCTACAATGAGCAGTTCTTC. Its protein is CASRTGTSGSYNEQFF.

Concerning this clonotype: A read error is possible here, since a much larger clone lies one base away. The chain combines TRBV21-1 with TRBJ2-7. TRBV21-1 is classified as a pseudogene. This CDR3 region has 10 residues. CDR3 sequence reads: CASSFHEQYF. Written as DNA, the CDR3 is TGTGCCAGCAGCTTCCACGAGCAGTACTTC.

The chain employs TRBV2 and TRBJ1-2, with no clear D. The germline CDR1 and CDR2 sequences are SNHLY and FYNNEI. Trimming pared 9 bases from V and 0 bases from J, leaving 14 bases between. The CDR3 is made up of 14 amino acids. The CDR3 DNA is TGTGCCAGTCAGACTACAGTCTCTAACTATGGCTACACCTTC. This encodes CASQTTVSNYGYTF.

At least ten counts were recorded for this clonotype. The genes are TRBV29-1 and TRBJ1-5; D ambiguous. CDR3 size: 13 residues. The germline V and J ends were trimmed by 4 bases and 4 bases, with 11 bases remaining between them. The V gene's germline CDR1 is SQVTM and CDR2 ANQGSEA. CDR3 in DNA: TGCAGCGTTGCAGGTGAAGGTAATCAGCCCCAGCATTTT. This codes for CSVAGEGNQPQHF.

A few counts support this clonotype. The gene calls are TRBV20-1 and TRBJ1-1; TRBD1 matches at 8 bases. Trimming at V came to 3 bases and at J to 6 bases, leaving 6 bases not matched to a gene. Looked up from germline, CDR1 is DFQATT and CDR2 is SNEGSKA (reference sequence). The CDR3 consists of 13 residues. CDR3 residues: CSASFSQGAEAFF. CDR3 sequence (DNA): TGCAGTGCTAGTTTTTCACAGGGGGCTGAAGCTTTCTTT.